The 5 T cell receptor beta chains presented below share a single source sample, sequenced in a study of cytomegalovirus exposure and HLA in healthy donors. In the PCR, 60 Vbeta and 13 Jbeta primers were used. The table came from immunoSEQ multiplex PCR; TCRdb's copy has only in-frame clones and leaves some out. The sample shows roughly 130,000 clones, less than 85% of them seen only once. The sample was PBMCs. The receptors come from a man aged 35-49 years in good health and CMV-seronegative.

The rearrangement uses TRBV28 and TRBJ2-2; a weak D match, TRBD1 (6 bases). Trimming removed 6 bases at V and 9 bases at J, with 20 bases between. Looked up from germline, CDR1 is MDHEN and CDR2 is SYDVKM. The CDR3 extends over 15 amino acids. The DNA for the CDR3 is TGTGCCAGCAGCTCCTTCTCAGGGGAGAGGTGGGAGCTGTTTTTT. Translated: CASSSFSGERWELFF.

This clone was seen more than once but under ten times. CDR3 bases: TGTGCCAGACGACAGGGGTCGGTTGGTTTCTTGAACACTGAAGCTTTCTTT. Translation: CARRQGSVGFLNTEAFF. The chain combines TRBV28 with TRBJ1-1, with 8 nucleotides matching TRBD1. V trimming: 9 bases; J trimming: 0 bases; junction bases outside the gene matches: 15. The CDR3 has 17 residues. CDR1 and CDR2 from the germline V gene are MDHEN and SYDVKM. Filled out from reference TRBV28 and TRBJ1-1, the complete variable domain reads DVKVTQSSRYLVKRTGEKVFLECVQDMDHENMFWYRQDPGLGLRLIYFSYDVKMKEKGDIPEGYSVSREKKERFSLILESASTNQTSMYLCARRQGSVGFLNTEAFFGQGTRLTVV.

This sequence joins TRBV28 and TRBJ2-1, with TRBD2 matching over 8 bases. The germline CDR1 and CDR2 sequences are MDHEN and SYDVKM. The CDR3 is 16 residues long. With 6 bases clipped from V and 8 bases from J, the junction kept 15 bases outside the gene matches. CDR3 sequence: CASRDGGATGSYEQFF. CDR3 sequence (DNA): TGTGCCAGCAGGGACGGGGGGGCTACCGGGAGTTATGAGCAGTTCTTC.

This chain connects TRBV4-1 to TRBJ2-3, with 8 bases aligning to TRBD2. The CDR3 runs to 18 residues. In germline, CDR1 is MGHRA, CDR2 YSYEKL. After removal of 0 bases from V and 6 bases from J, the junction contained 14 bases not matched to a gene. CDR3 region: CASSQDPPTSVRADTQYF. In DNA form, the CDR3 reads TGCGCCAGCAGCCAAGACCCCCCGACTAGCGTGAGAGCGGATACGCAGTATTTT.

The V and J genes are TRBV2 and TRBJ1-2; no clear D. The CDR3 contains 19 residues. Germline loops: CDR1 SNHLY, CDR2 FYNNEI. The V end lost 2 bases, the J end lost 3 bases, and 25 bases lay between the germline ends. CDR3 protein: CASSESAGGWPQEDYGYTF. CDR3 DNA sequence: TGTGCCAGCAGTGAATCCGCTGGAGGTTGGCCCCAGGAGGACTATGGCTACACCTTC. The complete variable domain, with remaining parts taken from reference TRBV2 and TRBJ1-2, reads EPEVTQTPSHQVTQMGQEVILRCVPISNHLYFYWYRQILGQKVEFLVSFYNNEISEKSEIFDDQFSVERPDGSNFTLKIRSTKLEDSAMYFCASSESAGGWPQEDYGYTFGSGTRLTVV.